The 9 T cell receptor beta chains listed next were all sequenced from one sample in a study of shared clonotypes between healthy human individuals. Generated by immunoSEQ multiplex PCR, the TCRdb table keeps only in-frame clones and is missing some. The sample has some 2,100,000 clones; around 95% are singletons. The sample comprised naive CD4+ T cells sorted from blood. Subset in this sample: CD45RA+ positively selected. The source is a man between 18 and 29 years old in good health.

Comments on this clone: This sample includes further DNA sequences coding for the same CDR3. The chain has TRBV7-9 and TRBJ2-7; no clear D gene. The CDR3 covers 11 residues. Trimming took 5 bases from V and 3 from J, leaving 5 bases between them. Germline assignment: CDR1 SEHNR and CDR2 FQNEAQ (reference sequence). CDR3 nucleotides: TGTGCCAGCAGCCCTCTCTACGAGCAGTACTTC. Translated: CASSPLYEQYF.

With regard to this clone: The sample carries other DNA sequences with the same CDR3. The V and J genes are TRBV7-2 and TRBJ2-7; 7 nucleotides match TRBD1. CDR1 and CDR2 from the germline V gene are SGHTA and FQGNSA. The CDR3 is 14 residues long. The J segment lost 2 bases and the V segment lost 5 bases, leaving 6 bases of the junction unmatched. The CDR3 here is CASSLVTGTYEQYF. The DNA for the CDR3 is TGTGCCAGCAGCCTAGTGACAGGGACCTACGAGCAGTACTTC.

The chain uses TRBV30 and TRBJ1-5; the match to TRBD1 covers 8 bases. Trimming cost V 4 bases and J 1 base; bases outside gene matches: 12. Germline V gene lookup returns CDR1 GTSNPN and CDR2 SVGIG (reference sequence). The CDR3 runs 17 residues. The CDR3 coding sequence is TGTGCCTGGACCCCGACAGGGGTAGGTTCGAGCAATCAGCCCCAGCATTTT. It yields the protein CAWTPTGVGSSNQPQHF. Drawing the rest from reference TRBV30 and TRBJ1-5, the complete variable domain is SQTIHQWPATLVQPVGSPLSLECTVEGTSNPNLYWYRQAAGRGLQLLFYSVGIGQISSEVPQNLSASRPQDRQFILSSKKLLLSDSGFYLCAWTPTGVGSSNQPQHFGDGTRLSIL.

Concerning this clone: At one boundary the junction diverges from the germline segment, which might be a read error. J is TRBJ2-7 and V is TRBV7-8; D is possibly TRBD1 (5 bases). Germline-derived CDR1 and CDR2 are SGHVS and FQNEAQ. The CDR3 has 17 amino acids. CDR3 DNA: TGTGCCAGCAGCTTAGACAGGCCTACCTTAACCTATCAGCTAAGGCACTTC. Amino acids: CASSLDRPTLTYQLRHF.

The genes are TRBV4-1 and TRBJ1-4; D remains ambiguous. The V and J ends lost 0 bases and 0 bases respectively, with 17 bases between them. The CDR3 consists of 19 residues. CDR1 is MGHRA and CDR2 is YSYEKL in the germline V gene. CDR3 amino acids: CASSQDPGGYGATNEKLFF. CDR3 DNA: TGCGCCAGCAGCCAAGATCCGGGCGGGTACGGAGCAACTAATGAAAAACTGTTTTTT.

A word on this clone: Distinct nucleotide sequences in the sample also encode this CDR3. This chain links TRBV5-1 with TRBJ2-5; D gene unclear. Germline CDR1 SGHRS, CDR2 YFSETQ. Trimming left V 0 bases short and J 2 bases short, with 8 bases between. This CDR3 spans 14 amino acids. This chain's CDR3 is CASSLEGRQETQYF. The CDR3 DNA is TGCGCCAGCAGCTTGGAGGGCAGACAAGAGACCCAGTACTTC.

This rearrangement joins TRBV30 to TRBJ1-2; D is undetermined. Germline-derived CDR1 and CDR2 are GTSNPN and SVGIG (reference sequence). The germline V and J ends were trimmed by 0 bases and 3 bases, with 11 bases remaining between them. The CDR3 has 14 residues. In DNA form, the CDR3 reads TGTGCCTGGAGTGTAACAAGGCCGGACTATGGCTACACCTTC. Protein sequence: CAWSVTRPDYGYTF.

The chain carries TRBV9 and TRBJ2-7, with a weak D call TRBD2 (6 bases). V was clipped by 3 bases and J by 7 bases, with 8 bases between them. Germline V gives CDR1 SGDLS, CDR2 YYNGEE. The CDR3 is made up of 11 amino acids. The CDR3 coding sequence is TGTGCCAGCAGCGATGGGGGGGAGCAGTACTTC. This sequence encodes CASSDGGEQYF.

CDR3 sequence: CASSPARRNQPQHF. The DNA for the CDR3 is TGTGCCAGCTCACCAGCCAGGAGGAATCAGCCCCAGCATTTT. V and J are TRBV18 and TRBJ1-5; D gene uncertain. CDR3 length: 14 amino acids. Trimming left V 2 bases short and J 4 bases short, with 9 bases between. Per the germline V gene, CDR1 is KGHSH and CDR2 is LQKENI.